Shown below are 27 T cell receptor beta chains from a single sample sequenced in a study of blood T cell repertoires in COVID-19. Repertoires were generated with immunoSEQ multiplex PCR, while TCRdb's copy carries only in-frame clones and drops some. The data show roughly 63,000 clones, about 74% seen once. The sequenced material came from peripheral blood. These receptors were collected from a woman of 80 years or more with acute or convalescent COVID-19.

This chain joins TRBV2 and TRBJ1-6, with D perhaps matching TRBD1 (5 bases). The CDR3 extends over 15 amino acids. Germline CDR1 SNHLY, CDR2 FYNNEI. Trimming removed 8 bases at V and 9 bases at J, with 20 bases between. The CDR3 region is CASGQGRPMVSPLHF. CDR3 bases: TGTGCCAGCGGGCAGGGAAGGCCGATGGTTTCACCCCTCCACTTT.

The chain has TRBV18 and TRBJ2-3; 8 nucleotides line up with TRBD2. The CDR3 loop spans 15 amino acids. V gave up 3 bases and J gave up 4 bases; unmatched junction bases: 6. Per germline, CDR1 KGHSH and CDR2 LQKENI. This CDR3 is CASSPWAGGSDTQYF. CDR3 sequence (DNA): TGTGCCAGCTCACCGTGGGCGGGAGGCTCAGATACGCAGTATTTT.

This chain links TRBV2 with TRBJ2-5; 12 bases agree with TRBD1. The CDR3 has 14 amino acids. Losses at the gene ends were 7 bases for V and 6 bases for J; bases not matched to a gene: 6. In germline, CDR1 is SNHLY, CDR2 FYNNEI. The DNA of the CDR3 is TGTGCCAGCATTGACGGGACAGGGGGCCAGACCCAGTACTTC. Amino acids: CASIDGTGGQTQYF.

This chain connects TRBV19 to TRBJ1-3; weak D call: TRBD1 (5 bases). The V end was cut by 7 bases, the J end by 0 bases, with 10 bases between. CDR3 length: 14 amino acids. Germline V gene lookup returns CDR1 LNHDA and CDR2 SQIVND (reference sequence). The chain's CDR3 is CASKTGPSGNTIYF. DNA for the CDR3: TGTGCCAGTAAAACAGGCCCCTCTGGAAACACCATATATTTT.

This clone was counted only a few times. The chain carries TRBV5-1 and TRBJ2-7; D not certain. The germline gives CDR1 SGHRS, CDR2 YFSETQ. The CDR3 totals 13 residues. Trimming removed 0 bases at V and 3 bases at J, with 7 bases between. CDR3 in DNA: TGCGCCAGCAGCTTGGGGCAGGACTACGAGCAGTACTTC. Its translation is CASSLGQDYEQYF. Complete variable domain (other parts from reference TRBV5-1 and TRBJ2-7): KAGVTQTPRYLIKTRGQQVTLSCSPISGHRSVSWYQQTPGQGLQFLFEYFSETQRNKGNFPGRFSGRQFSNSRSEMNVSTLELGDSALYLCASSLGQDYEQYFGPGTRLTVT.

This clone has a single count. This chain links TRBV13 with TRBJ1-2; D gene uncertain. From germline, CDR1 is PRHDT and CDR2 FYEKMQ (reference sequence). The V gene lost 5 bases and the J gene lost 1 base, with 8 bases spanning the gap. The CDR3 loop spans 13 amino acids. CDR3 in DNA: TGTGCCAGCAGCCGCGTTCGTAACTATGGCTACACCTTC. Amino acids: CASSRVRNYGYTF. The full variable domain, with the rest looked up from reference TRBV13 and TRBJ1-2, is AAGVIQSPRHLIKEKRETATLKCYPIPRHDTVYWYQQGPGQDPQFLISFYEKMQSDKGSIPDRFSAQQFSDYHSELNMSSLELGDSALYFCASSRVRNYGYTFGSGTRLTVV.

This clone was counted between two and nine times. The chain combines TRBV3-1 (or the pseudogene TRBV3-2) with TRBJ2-5, with D tentatively TRBD2 (6 bases). Trimming removed 1 base from V and 2 bases from J, with 8 bases in between. CDR3 length equals 14 residues. The germline CDR1 and CDR2 sequences are LGHDT and YNNKEL (reference sequence). This CDR3 reads CASSQAAGQETQYF. The DNA of the CDR3 is TGTGCCAGCAGCCAAGCGGCGGGGCAAGAGACCCAGTACTTC.

The chain carries TRBV28 and TRBJ2-7, with 12 positions matching TRBD1. Germline CDR1 reads MDHEN; CDR2 reads SYDVKM. The CDR3 consists of 16 residues. V gave up 6 bases and J gave up 6 bases; unmatched junction bases: 12. CDR3 in amino acids: CASSSPGTGGYTEQYF. The CDR3 bases are TGTGCCAGCAGCTCTCCCGGGACAGGGGGCTATACCGAGCAGTACTTC.

The V call is TRBV9, the J call TRBJ2-1; D is uncertain. Trimming took 7 bases from V and 6 from J, leaving 8 bases between them. Germline V gives CDR1 SGDLS, CDR2 YYNGEE. There are 11 residues in the CDR3. The CDR3 coding sequence is TGTGCCAGCGGCCTCCCCAATGAGCAGTTCTTC. It specifies CASGLPNEQFF.

The table lists this clone with a few counts. The V call is TRBV5-8, the J call TRBJ2-7; D perhaps matches TRBD1 (5 bases). The CDR3 consists of 14 residues. The V and J ends lost 6 bases and 4 bases respectively, with 17 bases between them. Germline V gene data show CDR1 as SGHTS and CDR2 as YDEGEE. The CDR3 DNA sequence: TGTGCCAGCACCCCCCTTGGCAGGACATACGAGCAGTACTTC. As protein: CASTPLGRTYEQYF.

This rearrangement joins TRBV5-4 to TRBJ2-1; 7 nucleotides agree with TRBD2. J gave up 1 base and V 4 bases, and 11 bases lay outside the gene matches. Germline CDR1 and CDR2: SGHNT and YYREEE (reference sequence). The CDR3 consists of 17 residues. In DNA, the CDR3 is TGTGCCAGCAGCCCCGAGGTTCAGCGGGGTTCCTACAATGAGCAGTTCTTC. As protein: CASSPEVQRGSYNEQFF.

This chain links TRBV9 with TRBJ1-6, with 9 positions matching TRBD1. Trimming took 1 base from V and 8 from J; bases not matched to a gene: 4. The CDR3 is 15 amino acids. The germline CDR1 and CDR2 sequences are SGDLS and YYNGEE. The CDR3 loop is CASSVTGQGDSPLHF. CDR3 in DNA: TGTGCCAGCAGCGTAACGGGACAGGGAGATTCACCCCTCCACTTT. Variable domain in full (rest from reference TRBV9 and TRBJ1-6): DSGVTQTPKHLITATGQRVTLRCSPRSGDLSVYWYQQSLDQGLQFLIQYYNGEERAKGNILERFSAQQFPDLHSELNLSSLELGDSALYFCASSVTGQGDSPLHFGNGTRLTVT.

The chain uses TRBV7-2 and TRBJ2-2, with D maybe TRBD2 (6 bases). Trimming stripped 3 bases from V and 5 bases from J, with 16 bases between. Germline CDR1 reads SGHTA; CDR2 reads FQGNSA. The CDR3 length is 16 residues. CDR3 residues: CASSFNGGSGTGELFF. CDR3 coding DNA: TGTGCCAGCAGCTTTAATGGGGGGTCGGGGACCGGGGAGCTGTTTTTT.

This rearrangement joins TRBV27 to TRBJ2-3; a weak D match, TRBD2 (7 bases). Trimming stripped 10 bases from V and 3 bases from J, with 20 bases between. CDR1 and CDR2 from the germline V gene are MNHEY and SMNVEV (reference sequence). This CDR3 is built from 15 residues. CDR3 in amino acids: CATGGGGGRTDTQYF. DNA of the CDR3: TGTGCCACCGGGGGAGGGGGAGGGCGGACAGATACGCAGTATTTT.

This chain joins TRBV20-1 and TRBJ2-2, with 11 nucleotides matching TRBD2. The junction had 18 bases not matched to a gene; V was cut back by 3 bases and J by 6 bases. The CDR3 extends over 19 amino acids. Germline lookup yields CDR1 DFQATT and CDR2 SNEGSKA (reference sequence). CDR3 amino acids: CSASRPGTSGLRVAGELFF. The CDR3 nucleotides read TGCAGTGCTAGTCGGCCAGGGACTAGCGGACTAAGGGTGGCCGGGGAGCTGTTTTTT.

V is TRBV4-2 and J is TRBJ1-2, with no clear D. The CDR3 has 16 residues. Per the germline V gene, CDR1 is LGHNA and CDR2 is YNFKEQ. Trimming shortened V by 0 bases and J by 5 bases, and 16 bases separated the two germline ends. Here the CDR3 DNA reads TGTGCCAGCAGCCAAGAGGAGACCAGTCGGAATTATGGCTACACCTTC. This codes for CASSQEETSRNYGYTF.

This clone was counted a few times. V and J are TRBV27 and TRBJ2-2; possible D gene TRBD2, 5 bases. V dropped 0 bases and J dropped 9 bases, with 17 bases sitting between them. The CDR3 consists of 16 residues. The germline CDR1 and CDR2 sequences are MNHEY and SMNVEV (reference sequence). CDR3 nucleotides: TGTGCCAGCAGTTTATCGTACGCGGCTAGCCCCCGGGAGCTGTTTTTT. Encoded protein: CASSLSYAASPRELFF.

The genes are TRBV9 and TRBJ1-3; 8 bases are a match to TRBD1. Germline assignment: CDR1 SGDLS and CDR2 YYNGEE. The CDR3 runs 15 residues. The J segment lost 5 bases and the V segment lost 3 bases, leaving 7 bases of the junction unmatched. The CDR3: CASSGRQGRRNTIYF. The DNA of the CDR3 is TGTGCCAGCAGCGGGAGACAGGGGCGGAGAAACACCATATATTTT.

V usage is TRBV6-2 or TRBV6-3 and J usage is TRBJ1-1, with D maybe TRBD1 (6 bases). This CDR3 has 14 residues. V was trimmed by 4 bases and J by 0 bases, leaving 9 bases between them. Germline CDR1 is MNHEY and CDR2 is SVGEGT. This chain's CDR3 is CASSSQGMNTEAFF. CDR3 DNA sequence: TGTGCCAGCAGTTCCCAGGGGATGAACACTGAAGCTTTCTTT.

This sequence joins TRBV5-6 and TRBJ2-1, with TRBD2 identical over 10 bases. V lost 5 bases to trimming and J lost 7 bases; unmatched junction nucleotides: 15. Germline lookup yields CDR1 SGHDT and CDR2 YYEEEE. The length of the CDR3 is 17 residues. The CDR3 sequence: CASSHPARTSGWNEQFF. CDR3 sequence (DNA): TGTGCCAGCAGTCATCCGGCCCGGACTAGCGGATGGAATGAGCAGTTCTTC.

J is TRBJ2-1 and V is TRBV12-5; 10 bases are a match to TRBD2. The germline gives CDR1 LGHNT, CDR2 FRNRAP. The CDR3 covers 18 residues. With V trimmed by 1 base and J by 1 base, 7 bases remained unmatched. CDR3 region: CASGLGLAGVPSYNEQFF. CDR3 DNA sequence: TGTGCTAGTGGTTTGGGGCTAGCGGGAGTACCGTCCTACAATGAGCAGTTCTTC.

J is TRBJ2-7 and V is TRBV30; TRBD1 is a possible D gene (5 bases). From germline, CDR1 is GTSNPN and CDR2 SVGIG (reference sequence). Trimming took 6 bases from V and 1 from J, leaving 19 bases between them. The CDR3 loop spans 15 amino acids. The CDR3 DNA reads TGTGCCTGTCCTCTAGATAGGGGTGGATCCTACGAGCAGTACTTC. Encoded protein: CACPLDRGGSYEQYF.

This sequence joins TRBV2 and TRBJ1-6, with 7 nucleotides matching TRBD1. Per germline, CDR1 SNHLY and CDR2 FYNNEI. The CDR3 is made up of 14 amino acids. Trimming took 6 bases from V and 8 from J; bases not matched to a gene: 7. The DNA of the CDR3 is TGTGCCAGCAGCCGAGGGACAGAGTATTCACCCCTCCACTTT. This translates into CASSRGTEYSPLHF.

V is TRBV5-4 and J is TRBJ2-2; 8 nucleotides align to TRBD2. Germline assignment: CDR1 SGHNT and CDR2 YYREEE (reference sequence). The CDR3 covers 18 residues. The J segment lost 6 bases and the V segment lost 5 bases, leaving 18 bases of the junction unmatched. The CDR3 DNA reads TGTGCCAGCAGGGCGGGGCGGGGTGGGACTAGTTCTTCCGGGGAGCTGTTTTTT. Amino acids: CASRAGRGGTSSSGELFF.

A note on this clone: Since the CDR3 does not end with the conserved phenylalanine or tryptophan, this likely comes from a read error. Because the CDR3's place on the DNA is in doubt, the DNA is left out and the CDR3 is given as listed by TCRdb. The genes are TRBV29-1 and TRBJ1-2; the table's TRBD1 call for D was not verified on the DNA. The germline V gene encodes CDR1 SQVTM and CDR2 ANQGSEA. The CDR3 comprises 11 residues, both ends counted. CDR3 in amino acids: CSVKMGQGLVI.

The V call is TRBV20-1, the J call TRBJ2-1; D perhaps matches TRBD2 (5 bases). From germline, CDR1 is DFQATT and CDR2 SNEGSKA (reference sequence). The CDR3 runs 14 residues. The V gene lost 3 bases and the J gene lost 3 bases, with 12 bases spanning the gap. CDR3 residues: CSASEGLNYNEQFF. CDR3 nucleotides: TGCAGTGCTAGTGAAGGACTGAACTACAATGAGCAGTTCTTC.

The chain has TRBV7-2 and TRBJ2-7; TRBD2 matches at 8 bases. Trimming removed 6 bases from V and 1 base from J; junction bases left unmatched: 5. In germline, CDR1 is SGHTA, CDR2 FQGNSA. The CDR3 sequence is 14 residues long. The CDR3 is CASRTGGGSYEQYF. CDR3 coding DNA: TGTGCCAGCAGGACCGGGGGGGGGTCCTACGAGCAGTACTTC.